The 22 T cell receptor beta chains below come from one sample, sequenced in a study of blood T cell repertoires in COVID-19 (dated by TCRdb to 2019 to 2021). The library came from the immunoSEQ multiplex PCR assay. Sourced from immuneACCESS, this table was stored by TCRdb with only in-frame sequences that have V and J called. A share of the clones is absent; for the studies checked, an unresolved V gene accounts for under half, and the remainder has no known explanation. In this sample the table shows approximately 280,000 clones, around 90% of which occur a single time. About 1.5% of the sample rests with the top ten. The sample consisted of PBMCs or T cells enriched from blood (not recorded which). The receptors stem from a woman aged 18 to 35 with acute COVID-19.

The rearrangement links TRBV12-3 or TRBV12-4 to TRBJ2-1; D uncertain. The CDR3 has 10 residues. Trimming left V 6 bases short and J 7 bases short, with 4 bases between. DNA of the CDR3: TGTGCCAGCAGCCATAATGAGCAGTTCTTC. It specifies CASSHNEQFF.

The gene calls are TRBV12-5 and TRBJ2-7; a weak D match, TRBD1 (6 bases). CDR1 is LGHNT and CDR2 is FRNRAP in the germline V gene. The CDR3 has 19 amino acids. Deletions cut 1 base from V and 4 bases from J, with 26 bases between. This chain's CDR3 is CASGLAAPVFGGDRYEQYF. CDR3 in DNA: TGTGCTAGTGGTTTGGCCGCCCCCGTTTTTGGGGGCGATCGGTACGAGCAGTACTTC.

This clone came up once. J is TRBJ2-7 and V is TRBV27; TRBD2 is a possible D gene (5 bases). This CDR3 region has 14 residues. Germline V gene data show CDR1 as MNHEY and CDR2 as SMNVEV (reference sequence). The ends were cut back, 7 bases at V and 4 bases at J, with 17 bases in the middle. The CDR3 DNA sequence: TGTGCCAGCATGAGGCCTGGGAGTTTATACGAGCAGTACTTC. Protein: CASMRPGSLYEQYF.

The DNA of the CDR3 is TGTGCCAGCAGCCCAGAAGGGACAGGGCTGGACAATGAGCAGTTCTTC. It yields the protein CASSPEGTGLDNEQFF. The chain carries TRBV7-3 and TRBJ2-1; 9 positions match TRBD1. V shed 5 bases and J 5 bases; nucleotides not matched to a gene: 10. CDR3 length: 16 amino acids. Germline V lookup: CDR1 SGHTA, CDR2 FQGTGA.

The chain carries TRBV27 and TRBJ2-7; 12 positions match TRBD2. Germline CDR1 and CDR2: MNHEY and SMNVEV (reference sequence). This CDR3 comprises 15 residues. The ends lost 4 bases at V and 3 bases at J; junction bases unmatched: 4. The DNA of the CDR3 is TGTGCCAGCAGTTCTTTGGGACTAGCGGGCTACGAGCAGTACTTC. This translates into CASSSLGLAGYEQYF.

V and J are TRBV4-3 and TRBJ2-7; 13 positions agree with TRBD2. The CDR3 has 15 residues. Germline CDR1 is LGHNA and CDR2 is YSLEER. V was clipped by 3 bases and J by 4 bases; unmatched bases: 3. In DNA, the CDR3 is TGCGCCAGCAGCCAGCTACTAGCGGGAGGGTACGAGCAGTACTTC. It specifies CASSQLLAGGYEQYF.

V and J are TRBV4-1 and TRBJ2-7; D call uncertain. From germline, CDR1 is MGHRA and CDR2 YSYEKL. This CDR3 has 14 amino acids. V gave up 0 bases and J gave up 12 bases, with 18 bases separating them. The CDR3 DNA follows: TGCGCCAGCAGCCAAGATTTAAATCAGGCGTGGGTGTACTTC. Translated: CASSQDLNQAWVYF.

The rearrangement links TRBV5-4 to TRBJ2-1; 13 bases fit TRBD2. J lost 5 bases, V lost 4 bases, and 6 bases had no gene match. CDR1 and CDR2 (germline): SGHNT, YYREEE (reference sequence). The CDR3 length is 16 residues. The CDR3 reads CASSPRGTSGNNEQFF. The CDR3 DNA follows: TGTGCCAGCAGCCCCCGGGGGACTAGCGGGAACAATGAGCAGTTCTTC. The full variable domain, rest sourced from reference TRBV5-4 and TRBJ2-1, is ETGVTQSPTHLIKTRGQQVTLRCSSQSGHNTVSWYQQALGQGPQFIFQYYREEENGRGNFPPRFSGLQFPNYSSELNVNALELDDSALYLCASSPRGTSGNNEQFFGPGTRLTVL.

The rearrangement uses TRBV6-6 and TRBJ1-1; D is unclear. Trimming removed 7 bases from V and 1 base from J, with 13 bases in between. There are 14 residues in the CDR3. Per germline, CDR1 MNHNY and CDR2 SVGAGI (reference sequence). CDR3 residues: CASNLRGTNTEAFF. DNA of the CDR3: TGTGCCAGCAACCTACGAGGTACGAACACTGAAGCTTTCTTT.

The chain employs TRBV7-2 and TRBJ2-7; TRBD2 aligns across 12 bases. V gave up 4 bases and J gave up 7 bases; unmatched junction bases: 17. The CDR3 covers 18 residues. Germline CDR1 SGHTA, CDR2 FQGNSA. In DNA form, the CDR3 reads TGTGCCAGCAGCTCGACCGGAACACCTAGCGGGAGGGCCGAGGAGCAGTACTTC. It yields the protein CASSSTGTPSGRAEEQYF. Based on the CDR3 plus reference TRBV7-2 and TRBJ2-7, the full variable domain is GAGVSQSPSNKVTEKGKDVELRCDPISGHTALYWYRQSLGQGLEFLIYFQGNSAPDKSGLPSDRFSAERTGGSVSTLTIQRTQQEDSAVYLCASSSTGTPSGRAEEQYFGPGTRLTVT.

V is TRBV28 and J is TRBJ2-3; 9 nucleotides agree with TRBD2. V shed 6 bases and J 6 bases; nucleotides not matched to a gene: 10. CDR1 and CDR2 from the germline V gene are MDHEN and SYDVKM. This CDR3 spans 15 amino acids. CDR3 in amino acids: CASRLLAGAPDTQYF. In nucleotides, the CDR3 is TGTGCCAGCAGACTGTTAGCGGGAGCGCCTGATACGCAGTATTTT.

V gene TRBV27 combines with J gene TRBJ2-3; 10 nucleotides align to TRBD1. Germline V lookup: CDR1 MNHEY, CDR2 SMNVEV (reference sequence). CDR3 length: 14 amino acids. V lost 6 bases, J lost 4 bases, and 4 bases stayed unmatched. The CDR3 sequence is CASSDRGPSDTQYF. The CDR3 coding sequence is TGTGCCAGCAGCGACAGGGGGCCCTCAGATACGCAGTATTTT.

The rearrangement links TRBV7-9 to TRBJ2-1; D gene unclear. The CDR3 runs 16 residues. CDR1 SEHNR and CDR2 FQNEAQ come from the germline V gene (reference sequence). The V end lost 2 bases, the J end lost 5 bases, and 16 bases lay between the germline ends. CDR3 loop: CASSLRPGTPDNEQFF. CDR3 nucleotide sequence: TGTGCCAGCAGCTTAAGACCAGGCACGCCGGACAATGAGCAGTTCTTC.

CDR3 loop: CASSYWRTGGPGELFF. The CDR3 bases are TGTGCCAGCAGTTACTGGCGGACAGGGGGTCCCGGGGAGCTGTTTTTT. The chain uses TRBV6-5 and TRBJ2-2; the match to TRBD1 covers 10 bases. In germline, CDR1 is MNHEY, CDR2 SVGAGI. The CDR3 is 16 amino acids. The V gene end was trimmed by 1 base and the J gene end by 6 bases; junction bases not matched to a gene: 5.

In its sample, this clone was seen a few times. V and J are TRBV27 and TRBJ2-3; 8 bases are shared with TRBD2. The ends lost 6 bases at V and 0 bases at J; junction bases unmatched: 2. The CDR3 runs to 14 residues. Germline CDR1 MNHEY, CDR2 SMNVEV (reference sequence). The CDR3 spells CASSGGASTDTQYF. The CDR3, as DNA: TGTGCCAGCAGCGGGGGGGCTAGCACAGATACGCAGTATTTT.

This clone was observed a few times. The rearrangement uses TRBV5-4 and TRBJ2-7; 12 bases fit TRBD2. The CDR3 loop spans 16 amino acids. V lost 2 bases and J lost 6; bases outside the gene matches: 9. Per the germline V gene, CDR1 is SGHNT and CDR2 is YYREEE (reference sequence). The CDR3 is CASSFKVASGRAEQYF. DNA of the CDR3: TGTGCCAGCAGCTTCAAAGTGGCTAGCGGGAGGGCCGAGCAGTACTTC.

The chain is built from TRBV11-2 and TRBJ1-1, with a possible D match to TRBD1 (5 bases). Trimming stripped 1 base from V and 3 bases from J, with 18 bases between. Germline assignment: CDR1 SGHAT and CDR2 FQNNGV. The length of the CDR3 is 17 residues. In DNA, the CDR3 is TGTGCCAGCAGCTTAGCCTCCCCCAGGGTGTTGGACACTGAAGCTTTCTTT. It encodes CASSLASPRVLDTEAFF.

This chain joins TRBV27 and TRBJ2-1; 11 nucleotides agree with TRBD2. The length of the CDR3 is 18 residues. V lost 3 bases, J lost 4 bases, and 11 bases stayed unmatched. Germline V CDR1 and CDR2: MNHEY, SMNVEV (reference sequence). This chain's CDR3 is CASSLGSGRAASYNEQFF. The CDR3 coding sequence is TGTGCCAGCAGTTTGGGTAGCGGGAGGGCGGCGTCTTACAATGAGCAGTTCTTC.

V gene TRBV5-1 combines with J gene TRBJ1-5; 11 positions agree with TRBD1. The CDR3 is made up of 15 amino acids. Germline V gene data show CDR1 as SGHRS and CDR2 as YFSETQ. V trimming: 3 bases; J trimming: 5 bases; junction bases outside the gene matches: 4. CDR3 in amino acids: CASSSGQGADQPQHF. In DNA, the CDR3 is TGCGCCAGCAGCTCAGGACAGGGGGCGGATCAGCCCCAGCATTTT.

This rearrangement joins TRBV7-9 to TRBJ2-1; 12 bases line up with TRBD2. The CDR3 covers 18 residues. The germline V gene encodes CDR1 SEHNR and CDR2 FQNEAQ (reference sequence). Germline trimming cut 3 bases from V and 9 bases from J; bases unmatched to any gene: 15. Written as DNA, the CDR3 is TGTGCCAGCAGCTTCCCCCCGACTAGCGGGAGAAGGGATAGTGAGCAGTTCTTC. Translation gives CASSFPPTSGRRDSEQFF.

The gene calls are TRBV5-4 and TRBJ2-7, with TRBD2 matching 16 bases. Germline CDR1 and CDR2: SGHNT and YYREEE (reference sequence). The CDR3 covers 16 residues. Trimming took 3 bases from V and 1 from J; bases not matched to a gene: 1. This CDR3 reads CASSSGLAGGSYEQYF. The CDR3 nucleotides read TGTGCCAGCAGCTCGGGACTAGCGGGAGGGTCCTACGAGCAGTACTTC. Full variable domain (remainder filled in from reference TRBV5-4 and TRBJ2-7): ETGVTQSPTHLIKTRGQQVTLRCSSQSGHNTVSWYQQALGQGPQFIFQYYREEENGRGNFPPRFSGLQFPNYSSELNVNALELDDSALYLCASSSGLAGGSYEQYFGPGTRLTVT.

The chain carries TRBV21-1 and TRBJ1-1. TRBV21-1 is flagged as a pseudogene. CDR3 length: 16 amino acids. CDR3 protein: CASTSSRGTGGTEAFF. In nucleotides, the CDR3 is TGTGCCAGCACCTCGAGTAGGGGGACGGGAGGGACTGAAGCTTTCTTT.